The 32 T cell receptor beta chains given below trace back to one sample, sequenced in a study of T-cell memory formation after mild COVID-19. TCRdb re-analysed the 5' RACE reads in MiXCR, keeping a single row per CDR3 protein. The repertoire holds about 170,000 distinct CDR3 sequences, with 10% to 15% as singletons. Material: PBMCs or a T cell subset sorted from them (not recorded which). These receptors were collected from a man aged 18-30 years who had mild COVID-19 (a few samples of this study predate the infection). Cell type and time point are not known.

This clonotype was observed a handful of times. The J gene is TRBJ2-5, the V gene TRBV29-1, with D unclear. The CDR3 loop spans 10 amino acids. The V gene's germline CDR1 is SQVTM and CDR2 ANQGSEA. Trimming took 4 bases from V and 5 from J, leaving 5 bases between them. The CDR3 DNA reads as TGCAGCGTTGTCCGGGAGACCCAGTACTTC. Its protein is CSVVRETQYF.

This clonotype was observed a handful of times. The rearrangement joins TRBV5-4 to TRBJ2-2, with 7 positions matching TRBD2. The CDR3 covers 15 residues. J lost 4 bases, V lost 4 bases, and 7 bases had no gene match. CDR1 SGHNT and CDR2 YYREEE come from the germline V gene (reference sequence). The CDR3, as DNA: TGTGCCAGCAGCCCCCGGGGGGTAGGCACCGGGGAGCTGTTTTTT. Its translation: CASSPRGVGTGELFF.

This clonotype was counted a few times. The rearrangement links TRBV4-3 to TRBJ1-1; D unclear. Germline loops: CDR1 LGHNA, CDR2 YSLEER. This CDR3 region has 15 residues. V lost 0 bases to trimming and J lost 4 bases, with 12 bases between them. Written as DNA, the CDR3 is TGCGCCAGCAGCCAAGAATGGGTTATTGGCACTGAAGCTTTCTTT. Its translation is CASSQEWVIGTEAFF.

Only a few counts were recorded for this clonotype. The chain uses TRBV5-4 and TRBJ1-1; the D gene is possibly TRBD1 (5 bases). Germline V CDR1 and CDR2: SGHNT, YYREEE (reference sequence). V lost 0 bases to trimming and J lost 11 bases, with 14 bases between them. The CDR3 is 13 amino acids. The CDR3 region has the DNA TGTGCCAGCAGCTTGGGGGGGTCCGGCCGGGCTTTCTTT. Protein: CASSLGGSGRAFF. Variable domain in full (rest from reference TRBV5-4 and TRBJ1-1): ETGVTQSPTHLIKTRGQQVTLRCSSQSGHNTVSWYQQALGQGPQFIFQYYREEENGRGNFPPRFSGLQFPNYSSELNVNALELDDSALYLCASSLGGSGRAFFGQGTRLTVV.

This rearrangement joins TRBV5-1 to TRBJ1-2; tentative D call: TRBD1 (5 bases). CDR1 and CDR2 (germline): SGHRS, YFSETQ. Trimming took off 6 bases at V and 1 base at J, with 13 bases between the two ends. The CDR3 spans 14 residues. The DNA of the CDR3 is TGCGCCAGCACCCAGGGTGGGAGTAACTATGGCTACACCTTC. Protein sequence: CASTQGGSNYGYTF. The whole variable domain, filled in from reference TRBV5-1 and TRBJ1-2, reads KAGVTQTPRYLIKTRGQQVTLSCSPISGHRSVSWYQQTPGQGLQFLFEYFSETQRNKGNFPGRFSGRQFSNSRSEMNVSTLELGDSALYLCASTQGGSNYGYTFGSGTRLTVV.

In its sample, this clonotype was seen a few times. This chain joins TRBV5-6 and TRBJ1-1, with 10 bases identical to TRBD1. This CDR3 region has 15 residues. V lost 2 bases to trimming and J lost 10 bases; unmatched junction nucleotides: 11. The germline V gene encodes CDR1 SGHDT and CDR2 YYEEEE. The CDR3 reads CASSFVRTGGPGAFF. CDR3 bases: TGTGCCAGCAGCTTCGTCCGGACAGGGGGACCGGGAGCTTTCTTT.

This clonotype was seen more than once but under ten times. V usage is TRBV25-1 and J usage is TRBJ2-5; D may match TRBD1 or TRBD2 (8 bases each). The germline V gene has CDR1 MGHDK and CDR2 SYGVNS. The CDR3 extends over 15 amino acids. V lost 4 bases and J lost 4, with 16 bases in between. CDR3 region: CASSVLAGTGETQYF. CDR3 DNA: TGTGCCAGCAGTGTATTAGCGGGGACAGGAGAGACCCAGTACTTC.

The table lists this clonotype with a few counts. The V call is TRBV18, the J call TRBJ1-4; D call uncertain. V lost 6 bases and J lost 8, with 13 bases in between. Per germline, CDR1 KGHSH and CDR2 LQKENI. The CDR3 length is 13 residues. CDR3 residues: CASSSPTREKLFF. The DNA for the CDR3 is TGTGCCAGCTCGAGCCCTACGAGGGAAAAACTGTTTTTT.

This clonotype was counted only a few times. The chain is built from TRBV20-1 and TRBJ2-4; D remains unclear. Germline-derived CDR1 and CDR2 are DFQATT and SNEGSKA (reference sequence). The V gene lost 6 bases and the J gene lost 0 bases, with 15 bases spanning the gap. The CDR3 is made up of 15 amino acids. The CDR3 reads CSAATLMLAKNIQYF. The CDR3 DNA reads TGCAGTGCCGCCACCCTGATGCTAGCCAAAAACATTCAGTACTTC.

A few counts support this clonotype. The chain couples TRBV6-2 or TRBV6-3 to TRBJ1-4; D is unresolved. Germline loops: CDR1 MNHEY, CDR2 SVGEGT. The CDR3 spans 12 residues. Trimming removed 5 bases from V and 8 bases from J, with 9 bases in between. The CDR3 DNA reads TGTGCCAGCAGTATGGGGAGCGAAAAACTGTTTTTT. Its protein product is CASSMGSEKLFF.

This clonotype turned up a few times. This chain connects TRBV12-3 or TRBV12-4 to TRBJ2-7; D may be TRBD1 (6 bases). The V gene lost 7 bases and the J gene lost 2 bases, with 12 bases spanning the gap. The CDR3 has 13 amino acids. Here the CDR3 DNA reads TGTGCCAGCACCACACAGGGTCCCTACGAGCAGTACTTC. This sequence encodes CASTTQGPYEQYF.

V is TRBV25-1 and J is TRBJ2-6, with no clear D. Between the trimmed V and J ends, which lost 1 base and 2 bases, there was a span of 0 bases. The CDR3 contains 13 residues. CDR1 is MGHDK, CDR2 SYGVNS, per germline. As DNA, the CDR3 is TGTGCCAGCAGTGAATCTGGGGCCAACGTCCTGACTTTC. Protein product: CASSESGANVLTF.

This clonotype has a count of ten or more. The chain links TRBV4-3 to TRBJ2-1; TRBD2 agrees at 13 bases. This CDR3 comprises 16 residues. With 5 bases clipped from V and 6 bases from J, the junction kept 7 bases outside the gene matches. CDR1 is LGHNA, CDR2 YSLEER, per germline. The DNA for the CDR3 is TGCGCCAGCAGCTCGGGACTAGCGGGGATGGGCAATGAGCAGTTCTTC. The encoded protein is CASSSGLAGMGNEQFF.

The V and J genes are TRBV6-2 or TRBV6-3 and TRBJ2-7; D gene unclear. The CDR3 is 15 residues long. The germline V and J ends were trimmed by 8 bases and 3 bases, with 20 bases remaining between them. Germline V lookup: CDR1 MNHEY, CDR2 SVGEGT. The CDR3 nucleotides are TGTGCCAGCTCCCCCCCGGGCGCCAGCAACTACGAGCAGTACGTC. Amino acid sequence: CASSPPGASNYEQYV.

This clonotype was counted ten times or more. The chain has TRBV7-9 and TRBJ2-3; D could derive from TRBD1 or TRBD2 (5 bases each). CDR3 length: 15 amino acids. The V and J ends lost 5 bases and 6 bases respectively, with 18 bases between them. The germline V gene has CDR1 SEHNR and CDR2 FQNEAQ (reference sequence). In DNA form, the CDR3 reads TGTGCCAGCAGCGATCGAGGCAAGGGGACGGATACGCAGTATTTT. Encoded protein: CASSDRGKGTDTQYF.

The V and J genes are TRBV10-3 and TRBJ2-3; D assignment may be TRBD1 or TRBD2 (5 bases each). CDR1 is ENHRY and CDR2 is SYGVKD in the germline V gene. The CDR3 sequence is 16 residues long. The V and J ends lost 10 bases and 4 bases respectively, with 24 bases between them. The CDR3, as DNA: TGTGCCACCCGGGACGGAACCAAAGAGGAGCCAGATACGCAGTATTTT. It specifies CATRDGTKEEPDTQYF.

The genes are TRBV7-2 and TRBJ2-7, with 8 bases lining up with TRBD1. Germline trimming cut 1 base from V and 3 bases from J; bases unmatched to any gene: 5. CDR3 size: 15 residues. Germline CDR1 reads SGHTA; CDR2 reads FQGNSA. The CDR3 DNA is TGTGCCAGCAGCTTAGGCGGACAGGGAGACTACGAGCAGTACTTC. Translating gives CASSLGGQGDYEQYF.

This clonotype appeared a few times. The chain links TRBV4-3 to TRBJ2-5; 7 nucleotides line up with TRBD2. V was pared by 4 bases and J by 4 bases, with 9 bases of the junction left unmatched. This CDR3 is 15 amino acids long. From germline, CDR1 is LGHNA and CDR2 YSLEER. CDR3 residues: CASSRQTREGETQYF. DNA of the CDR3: TGCGCCAGCAGCCGCCAAACGAGGGAGGGAGAGACCCAGTACTTC.

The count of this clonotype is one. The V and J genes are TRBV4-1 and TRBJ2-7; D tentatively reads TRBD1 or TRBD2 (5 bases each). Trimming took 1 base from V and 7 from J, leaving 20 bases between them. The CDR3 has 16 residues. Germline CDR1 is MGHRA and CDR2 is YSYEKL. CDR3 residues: CASSQAPGTGLREQYV. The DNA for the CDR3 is TGCGCCAGCAGCCAAGCACCCGGGACGGGCTTAAGAGAGCAGTACGTC.

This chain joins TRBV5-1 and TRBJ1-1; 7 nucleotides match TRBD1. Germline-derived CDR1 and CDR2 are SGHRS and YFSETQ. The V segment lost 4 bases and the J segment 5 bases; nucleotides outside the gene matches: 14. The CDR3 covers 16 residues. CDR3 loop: CASSNLIQGLITEAFF. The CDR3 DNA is TGCGCCAGCAGCAACCTTATACAGGGGCTAATAACTGAAGCTTTCTTT.

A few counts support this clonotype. The CDR3 region is CASSLNRELGWGYTF. The CDR3 DNA reads as TGTGCCAGCAGCTTAAACCGGGAGCTGGGGTGGGGCTACACCTTC. This chain links TRBV9 with TRBJ1-2; D not resolved. V lost 4 bases, J lost 8 bases, and 21 bases lay in between. Germline V gene data show CDR1 as SGDLS and CDR2 as YYNGEE. The CDR3 sequence is 15 residues long.

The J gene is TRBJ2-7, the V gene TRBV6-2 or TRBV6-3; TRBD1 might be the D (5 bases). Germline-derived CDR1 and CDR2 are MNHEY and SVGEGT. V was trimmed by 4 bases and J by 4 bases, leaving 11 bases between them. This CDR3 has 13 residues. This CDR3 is CASSSDSIYEQYV. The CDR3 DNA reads TGTGCCAGCAGTTCTGACAGCATATACGAGCAGTACGTC.

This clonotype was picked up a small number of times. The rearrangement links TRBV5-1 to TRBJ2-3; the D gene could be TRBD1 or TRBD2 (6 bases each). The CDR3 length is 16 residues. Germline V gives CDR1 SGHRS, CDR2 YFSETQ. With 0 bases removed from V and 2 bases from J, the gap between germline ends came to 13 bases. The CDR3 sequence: CASSLVGGGVTDTQYF. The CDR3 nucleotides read TGCGCCAGCAGCTTGGTCGGGGGCGGTGTCACAGATACGCAGTATTTT. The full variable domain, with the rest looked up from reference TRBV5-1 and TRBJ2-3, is KAGVTQTPRYLIKTRGQQVTLSCSPISGHRSVSWYQQTPGQGLQFLFEYFSETQRNKGNFPGRFSGRQFSNSRSEMNVSTLELGDSALYLCASSLVGGGVTDTQYFGPGTRLTVL.

The CDR3 sequence is CASSEDPRWGPRRQYV. CDR3 DNA: TGTGCCAGCAGTGAGGATCCGAGGTGGGGTCCTAGGCGGCAGTACGTC. The rearrangement uses TRBV5-6 and TRBJ2-7; D is undetermined. The germline V and J ends were trimmed by 5 bases and 9 bases, with 27 bases remaining between them. The germline V gene encodes CDR1 SGHDT and CDR2 YYEEEE. CDR3 size: 16 residues.

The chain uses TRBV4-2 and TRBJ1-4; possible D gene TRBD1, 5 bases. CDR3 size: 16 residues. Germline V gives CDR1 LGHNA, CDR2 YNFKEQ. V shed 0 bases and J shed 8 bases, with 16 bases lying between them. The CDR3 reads CASSQDGNWQGEKLFF. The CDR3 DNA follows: TGTGCCAGCAGCCAAGATGGGAACTGGCAGGGAGAAAAACTGTTTTTT.

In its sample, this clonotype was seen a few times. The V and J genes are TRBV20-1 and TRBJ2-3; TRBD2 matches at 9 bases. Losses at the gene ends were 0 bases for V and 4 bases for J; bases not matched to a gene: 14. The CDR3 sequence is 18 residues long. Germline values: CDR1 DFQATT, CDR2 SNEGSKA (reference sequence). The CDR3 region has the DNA TGCAGTGCTAGAGATGAGGTAGCGGGGGCCCTAATATCAGATACGCAGTATTTT. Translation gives CSARDEVAGALISDTQYF.

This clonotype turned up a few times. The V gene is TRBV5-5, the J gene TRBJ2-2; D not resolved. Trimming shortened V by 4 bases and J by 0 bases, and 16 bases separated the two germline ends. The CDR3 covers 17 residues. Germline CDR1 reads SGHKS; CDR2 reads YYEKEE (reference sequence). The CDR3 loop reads CASSRWSFQANTGELFF. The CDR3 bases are TGTGCCAGCAGCCGGTGGTCATTCCAGGCGAACACCGGGGAGCTGTTTTTT.

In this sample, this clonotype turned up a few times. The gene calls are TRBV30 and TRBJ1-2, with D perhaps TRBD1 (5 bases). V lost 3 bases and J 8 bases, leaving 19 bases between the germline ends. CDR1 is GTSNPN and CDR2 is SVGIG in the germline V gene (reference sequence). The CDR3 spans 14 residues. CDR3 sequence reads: CAWSPKGFLRGYTF. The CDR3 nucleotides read TGTGCCTGGAGCCCTAAGGGGTTTTTAAGGGGCTACACCTTC.

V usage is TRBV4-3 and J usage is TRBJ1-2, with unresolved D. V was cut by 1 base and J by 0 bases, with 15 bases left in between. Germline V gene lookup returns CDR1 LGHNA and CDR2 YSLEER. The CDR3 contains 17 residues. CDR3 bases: TGCGCCAGCAGCCAAGCAATAACGGAGGCTTCTAACTATGGCTACACCTTC. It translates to CASSQAITEASNYGYTF.

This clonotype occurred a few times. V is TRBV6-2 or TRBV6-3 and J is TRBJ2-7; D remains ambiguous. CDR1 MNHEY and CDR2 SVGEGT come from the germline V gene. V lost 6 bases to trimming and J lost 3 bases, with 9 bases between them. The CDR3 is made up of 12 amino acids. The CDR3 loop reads CASRDQDYEQYV. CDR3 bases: TGTGCCAGCAGGGATCAGGACTACGAGCAGTACGTC.

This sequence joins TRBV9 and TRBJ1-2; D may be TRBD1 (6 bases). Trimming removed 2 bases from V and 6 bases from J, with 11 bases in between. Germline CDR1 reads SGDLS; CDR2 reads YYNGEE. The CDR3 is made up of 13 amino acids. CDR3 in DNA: TGTGCCAGCAGCGTTCAGGGGTTCGATGGCTACACCTTC. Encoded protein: CASSVQGFDGYTF.

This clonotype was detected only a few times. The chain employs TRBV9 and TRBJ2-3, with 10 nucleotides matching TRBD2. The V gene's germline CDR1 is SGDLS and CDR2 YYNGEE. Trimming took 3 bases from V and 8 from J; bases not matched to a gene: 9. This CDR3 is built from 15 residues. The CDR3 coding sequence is TGTGCCAGCAGCGCGACTAGCGGGTCCCCCGGTACGCAGTATTTT. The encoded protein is CASSATSGSPGTQYF.